This T cell receptor (beta chain) was found in a study of response to subunit inactivated influenza vaccine. Overall study results and limits: The authors put forward the suggestion that each seasonal influenza vaccination may bring in only a limited number of new T cells.

The CDR3 runs to 15 residues. Trimming took 8 bases from V and 2 from J, leaving 20 bases between them. Germline lookup yields CDR1 DFQATT and CDR2 SNEGSKA (reference sequence). TCRdb passed the RT-PCR reads through MiXCR, listing each CDR3 protein once. The sample lists about 530,000 distinct CDR3 sequences, about 12% occurring once. This clonotype has more than one count but fewer than ten. Its antigen is still unknown. The sample here was PBMCs from blood, taken on the day of vaccination. This TCR came from a man aged 50-60 years who received an inactivated influenza vaccine. The rearrangement uses TRBV20-1 and TRBJ2-3, with D possibly being TRBD1 (6 bases). In nucleotides, the CDR3 is TGCAGTACACCCGCCCCGGGACACCACACAGATACGCAGTATTTT. Translation gives CSTPAPGHHTDTQYF.